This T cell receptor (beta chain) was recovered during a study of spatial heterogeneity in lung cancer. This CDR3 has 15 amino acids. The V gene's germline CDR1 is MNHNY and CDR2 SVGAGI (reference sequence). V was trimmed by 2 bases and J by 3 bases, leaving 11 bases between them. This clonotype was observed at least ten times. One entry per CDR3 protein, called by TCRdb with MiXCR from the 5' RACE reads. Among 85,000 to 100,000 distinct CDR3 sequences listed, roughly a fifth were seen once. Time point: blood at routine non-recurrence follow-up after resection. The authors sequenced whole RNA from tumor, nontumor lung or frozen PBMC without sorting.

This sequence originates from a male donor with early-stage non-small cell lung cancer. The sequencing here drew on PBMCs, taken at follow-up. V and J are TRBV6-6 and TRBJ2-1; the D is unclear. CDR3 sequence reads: CASSYGPPGYNEQFF. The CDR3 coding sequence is TGTGCCAGCAGTTACGGTCCCCCAGGCTACAATGAGCAGTTCTTC.